A single TCR beta chain is shown here with its context. There is no known antigen for this receptor. Within one base of it there is no much larger clone, and no base qualities were kept. V is clipped by 3 bases and J by 8 bases, and the sequence between their germline boundaries is 13 bases long. The CDR3 measures 13 amino acids from cysteine to phenylalanine. CDR3 DNA is the only sequence kept; it has 39 bases, read in frame from the first base. The germline V gene gives CDR1 as SGHTA and CDR2 as FQGNSA. This specimen's time point label, interpreted: recipient sample about 28 days before transplant, after cytoreduction. Blood from recipients was drawn about 28 days before transplant and again at days 30, 100 and 180 after transplant. Nuclei Lysis Solution was used to extract genomic DNA from fresh or cryopreserved unfractionated peripheral blood mononuclear cells. The immunoSEQ assay, a bias-controlled multiplex PCR using V- and J-specific primers, was used to amplify TCR beta CDR3 regions from genomic DNA. In a second PCR step, the CDR3 amplicons were tagged with a proprietary barcode plus Illumina adapter sequences. An Illumina MiSeq instrument was used to sequence the CDR3 libraries. The authors' pipeline ran thus. Export and quality control were performed with immunoSEQ Analyzer 3.0, and downstream analyses were performed with R Bioconductor and Immunarch. Only productive rearrangements within the normalized downsampled data set were used in the calculation of repertoire metrics. Pathologically expanded clonotypes were defined as those larger than 5 templates in the normalized cohort. The Inverse Simpson Index served as the measure of repertoire diversity. To capture all clonotypes, CMV-specificity analyses were performed on the non-normalized data set. Held by TCRdb, this immuneACCESS table contains in-frame sequences only and omits some clones. Under half of the omission traces to an unresolved V gene where checked; the cause of the rest is unknown. That table is the source of V, J and clone size, and D and trimming were worked out from the DNA. In all, the sample holds 4,500 to 6,500 clones, and about 85% of those were seen once. The ten largest clones take up 3.5% to 5% of the sample.

The sample is drawn from a study of T cell clonotyping in hematopoietic cell transplantation (dated by TCRdb to the early 2020s). General notes on the study: Recipient samples taken before transplant were obtained following cytoreduction. Recruitment of patients was conducted between 2015 and January 2017, and follow-up was continued until late 2020 or death. A total of roughly 150 blood samples were collected in the study from roughly 40 consecutive transplant recipients and their related donors.

The study at large found these results: The sample size was limited, and CD4 and CD8 repertoire contributions could not be separated because cells were not sorted. After transplant, TCR diversity in recipients dropped, and pathologically expanded clonotypes climbed progressively between day 30 and day 180. Overlap with donor repertoires was found for only a small fraction of recipient repertoires, with over 95% found to appear de novo at the given depth. Broader posttransplant TCR repertoire diversity was predicted by donor and pretransplant recipient Inverse Simpson Index values.

The sequenced sample was peripheral blood mononuclear cells, obtained before stem cell transplant. The TCR originated in a man aged 55 to 70 with acute myeloid leukemia. Some clones in this sample may be carry-over from other donors' samples. This sequence uses TRBV7-2 and TRBJ2-5; the D gene is not confidently resolved. The bases are TGTGCCAGCAGCTTGCGACCCTCAACCACCCAGTACTTC. Translation gives CASSLRPSTTQYF.